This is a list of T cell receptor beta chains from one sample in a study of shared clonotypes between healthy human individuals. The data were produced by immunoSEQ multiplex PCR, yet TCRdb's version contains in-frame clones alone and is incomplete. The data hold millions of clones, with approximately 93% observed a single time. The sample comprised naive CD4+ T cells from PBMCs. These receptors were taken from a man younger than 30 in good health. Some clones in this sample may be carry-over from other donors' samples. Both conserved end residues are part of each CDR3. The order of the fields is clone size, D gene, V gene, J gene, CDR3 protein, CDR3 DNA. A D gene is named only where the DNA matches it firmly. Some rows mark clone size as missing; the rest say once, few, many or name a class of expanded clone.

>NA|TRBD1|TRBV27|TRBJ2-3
CASSRERTGVPDTQYF
TGTGCCAGCAGCCGAGAGAGGACAGGGGTTCCAGATACGCAGTATTTT
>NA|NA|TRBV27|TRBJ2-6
CASRVAQGFPGANVLTF
TGTGCCAGCAGAGTAGCTCAGGGGTTCCCTGGGGCCAACGTCCTGACTTTC
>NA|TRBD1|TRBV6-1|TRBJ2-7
CASSDVRGPNPSYEQYF
TGTGCCAGCAGTGATGTCAGGGGGCCTAACCCCTCCTACGAGCAGTACTTC
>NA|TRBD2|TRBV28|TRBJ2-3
CASSLRLAGGGPTDTQYF
TGTGCCAGCAGTTTAAGGTTAGCGGGAGGGGGCCCGACAGATACGCAGTATTTT
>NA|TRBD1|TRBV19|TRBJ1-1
CASSIEAGGNTEAFF
TGTGCCAGTAGTATAGAGGCAGGGGGGAACACTGAAGCTTTCTTT
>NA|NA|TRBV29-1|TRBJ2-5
CSVVGLQETQYF
TGCAGCGTTGTGGGACTCCAAGAGACCCAGTACTTC
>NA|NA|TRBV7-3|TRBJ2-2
CASSTGPNTGELFF
TGTGCCAGCAGTACGGGCCCTAACACCGGGGAGCTGTTTTTT
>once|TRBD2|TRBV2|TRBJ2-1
CATTTSGQRNEQFF
TGTGCCACCACGACTAGCGGCCAAAGGAATGAGCAGTTCTTC
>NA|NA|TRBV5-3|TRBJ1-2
CARSSTEVGYGYTF
TGTGCCAGAAGCTCGACAGAGGTCGGCTATGGCTACACCTTC
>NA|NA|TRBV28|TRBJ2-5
CASSLTEQETQYF
TGTGCCAGCAGTTTGACTGAGCAAGAGACCCAGTACTTC
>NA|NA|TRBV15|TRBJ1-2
CATSNLGTPLGYTF
TGTGCCACCAGCAATTTAGGGACTCCCCTAGGCTACACCTTC
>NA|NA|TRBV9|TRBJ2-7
CASSADGYEQYF
TGTGCCAGCAGTGCGGACGGGTACGAGCAGTACTTC
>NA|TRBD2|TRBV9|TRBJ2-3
CASSESGLAGTDTQYF
TGTGCCAGCAGCGAAAGCGGACTAGCGGGTACAGATACGCAGTATTTT
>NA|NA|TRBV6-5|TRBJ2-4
CASSYGPGAAKNIQYF
TGCGCCAGCAGTTACGGGCCGGGAGCAGCCAAAAACATTCAGTACTTC
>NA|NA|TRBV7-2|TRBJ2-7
CASSVDRNPQYF
TGTGCCAGCAGCGTAGACAGGAACCCACAGTACTTC
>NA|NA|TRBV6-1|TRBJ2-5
CASSDRTPYQETQYF
TGTGCCAGCAGTGACCGGACACCTTACCAAGAGACCCAGTACTTC
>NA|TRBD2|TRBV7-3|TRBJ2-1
CASSLGLAGVAEQFF
TGTGCCAGCAGCCTGGGACTAGCGGGAGTAGCTGAGCAGTTCTTC
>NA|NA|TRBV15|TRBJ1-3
CATSRPPAGGTIYF
TGTGCCACCAGCAGACCACCCGCCGGGGGGACCATATATTTT
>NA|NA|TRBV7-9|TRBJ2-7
CASSLGGSEQYF
TGTGCCAGCAGCTTAGGGGGGAGCGAGCAGTACTTC
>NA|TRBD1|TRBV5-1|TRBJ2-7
CASSLEGQGAWEQYF
TGCGCCAGCAGCTTGGAGGGACAGGGGGCGTGGGAGCAGTACTTC
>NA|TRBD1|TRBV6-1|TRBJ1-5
CASRGGQGNQPQHF
TGTGCAAGCAGGGGGGGACAGGGCAATCAGCCCCAGCATTTT
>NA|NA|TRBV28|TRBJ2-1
CASTSRGYNEQFF
TGTGCCAGTACCTCCCGGGGGTACAATGAGCAGTTCTTC
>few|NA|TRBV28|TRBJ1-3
CASSPGNSGNTIYF
TGTGCCAGCAGTCCAGGCAACTCTGGAAACACCATATATTTT
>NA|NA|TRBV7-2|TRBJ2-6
CASSPGGAGANVLTF
TGTGCCAGCAGCCCAGGGGGGGCTGGGGCCAACGTCCTGACTTTC
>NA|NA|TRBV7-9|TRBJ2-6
CASSLGLAQGANVLTF
TGTGCCAGCAGCTTAGGGTTGGCACAGGGGGCCAACGTCCTGACTTTC
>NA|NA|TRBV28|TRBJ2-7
CASRFDERTYEQYF
TGTGCCAGCAGGTTCGATGAGCGGACCTACGAGCAGTACTTC
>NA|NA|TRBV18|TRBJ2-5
CASSRGATETQYF
TGTGCCAGCTCCCGAGGGGCGACAGAGACCCAGTACTTC
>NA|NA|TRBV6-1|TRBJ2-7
CASSEGGKVYEQYF
TGTGCCAGCAGTGAAGGAGGAAAGGTCTACGAGCAGTACTTC